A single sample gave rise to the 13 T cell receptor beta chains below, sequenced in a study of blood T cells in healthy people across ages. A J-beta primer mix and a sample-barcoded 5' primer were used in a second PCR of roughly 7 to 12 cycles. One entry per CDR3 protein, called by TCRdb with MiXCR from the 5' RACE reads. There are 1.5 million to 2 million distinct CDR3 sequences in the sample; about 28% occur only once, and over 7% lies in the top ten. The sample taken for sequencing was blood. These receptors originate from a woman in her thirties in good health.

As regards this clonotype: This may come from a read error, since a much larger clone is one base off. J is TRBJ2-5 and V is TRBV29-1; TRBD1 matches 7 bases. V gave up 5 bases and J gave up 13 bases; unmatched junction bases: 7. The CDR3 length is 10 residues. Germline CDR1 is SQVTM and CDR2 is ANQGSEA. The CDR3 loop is CSVRQGVWYF. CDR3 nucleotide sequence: TGCAGCGTTCGACAGGGAGTTTGGTACTTC.

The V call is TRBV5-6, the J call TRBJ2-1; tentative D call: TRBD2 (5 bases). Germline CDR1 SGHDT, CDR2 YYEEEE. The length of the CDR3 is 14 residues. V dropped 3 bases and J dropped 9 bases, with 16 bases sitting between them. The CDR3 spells CASSYPTRNREQFF. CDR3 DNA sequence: TGTGCCAGCAGCTATCCTACTAGGAATCGTGAGCAGTTCTTC.

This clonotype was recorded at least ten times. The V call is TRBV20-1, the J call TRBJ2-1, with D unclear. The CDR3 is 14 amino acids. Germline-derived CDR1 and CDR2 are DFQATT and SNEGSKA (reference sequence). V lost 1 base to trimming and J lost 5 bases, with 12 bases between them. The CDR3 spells CSARVPRRNNEQFF. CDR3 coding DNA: TGCAGTGCTAGAGTACCCAGGCGGAACAATGAGCAGTTCTTC.

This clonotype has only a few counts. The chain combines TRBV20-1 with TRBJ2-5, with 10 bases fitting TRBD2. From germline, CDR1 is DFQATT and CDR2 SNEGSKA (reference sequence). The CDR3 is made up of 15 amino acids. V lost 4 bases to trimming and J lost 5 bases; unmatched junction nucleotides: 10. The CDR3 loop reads CSATLAGEGWETQYF. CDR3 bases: TGCAGTGCTACCCTAGCGGGGGAGGGGTGGGAGACCCAGTACTTC.

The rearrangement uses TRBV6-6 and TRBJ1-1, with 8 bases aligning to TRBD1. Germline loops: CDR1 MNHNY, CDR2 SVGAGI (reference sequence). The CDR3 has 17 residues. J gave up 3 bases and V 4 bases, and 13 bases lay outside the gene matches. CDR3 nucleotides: TGTGCCAGCAGTTTGGGTGGGGACAGGTATTTGCACACTGAAGCTTTCTTT. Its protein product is CASSLGGDRYLHTEAFF.

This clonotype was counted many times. CDR3 protein: CSSEGGTAYGYTF. As DNA, the CDR3 is TGCAGCTCCGAAGGGGGGACAGCCTATGGCTACACCTTC. The rearrangement uses TRBV29-1 and TRBJ1-2; 7 bases map to TRBD1. CDR1 is SQVTM, CDR2 ANQGSEA, per germline. This CDR3 comprises 13 residues. V was clipped by 8 bases and J by 4 bases; unmatched bases: 10.

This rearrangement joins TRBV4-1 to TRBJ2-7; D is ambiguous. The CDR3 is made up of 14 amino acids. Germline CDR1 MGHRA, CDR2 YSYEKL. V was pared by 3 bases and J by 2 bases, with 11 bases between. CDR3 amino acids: CASSQLPGPYEQYF. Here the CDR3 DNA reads TGCGCCAGCAGCCAGCTCCCCGGACCCTACGAGCAGTACTTC.

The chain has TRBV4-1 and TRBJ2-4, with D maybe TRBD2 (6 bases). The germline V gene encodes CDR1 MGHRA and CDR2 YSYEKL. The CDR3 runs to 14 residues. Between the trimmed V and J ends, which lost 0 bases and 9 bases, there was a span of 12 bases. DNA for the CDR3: TGCGCCAGCAGCCAAGATGAAGGGCGGGGCATTCAGTACTTC. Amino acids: CASSQDEGRGIQYF.

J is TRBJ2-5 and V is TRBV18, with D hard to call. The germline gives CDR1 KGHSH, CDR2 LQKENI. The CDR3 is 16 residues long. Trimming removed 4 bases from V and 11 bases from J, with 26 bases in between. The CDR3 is CASSLLGTVSPNEQYF. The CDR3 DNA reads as TGTGCCAGCTCACTGCTAGGCACCGTATCCCCCAATGAGCAGTACTTC.

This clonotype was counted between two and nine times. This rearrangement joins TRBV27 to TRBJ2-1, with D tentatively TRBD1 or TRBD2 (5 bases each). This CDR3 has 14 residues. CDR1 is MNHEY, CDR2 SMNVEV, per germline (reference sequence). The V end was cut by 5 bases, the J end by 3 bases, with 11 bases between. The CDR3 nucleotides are TGTGCCAGCAGTACCCGGGACCTCTACAATGAGCAGTTCTTC. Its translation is CASSTRDLYNEQFF.

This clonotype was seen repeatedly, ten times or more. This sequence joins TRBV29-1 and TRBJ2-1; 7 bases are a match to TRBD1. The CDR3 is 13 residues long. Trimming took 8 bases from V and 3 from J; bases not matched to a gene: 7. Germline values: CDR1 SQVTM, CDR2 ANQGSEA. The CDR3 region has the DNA TGCAGCTCCACAGGGGTTGGCTACAATGAGCAGTTCTTC. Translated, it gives CSSTGVGYNEQFF.

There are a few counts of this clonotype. The CDR3, as DNA: TGTGCCAGCAGCCCAGGACGGGAACTAGAGACCCAGTACTTC. Amino acid sequence: CASSPGRELETQYF. The chain carries TRBV7-2 and TRBJ2-5, with D tentatively TRBD2 (5 bases). Deletions cut 5 bases from V and 4 bases from J, with 14 bases between. The germline CDR1 and CDR2 sequences are SGHTA and FQGNSA. This CDR3 has 14 residues.

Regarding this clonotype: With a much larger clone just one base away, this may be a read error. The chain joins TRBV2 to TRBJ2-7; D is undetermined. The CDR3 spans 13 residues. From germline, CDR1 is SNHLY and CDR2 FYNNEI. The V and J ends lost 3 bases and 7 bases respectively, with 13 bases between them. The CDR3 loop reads CASSDSTPEEQYF. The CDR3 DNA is TGTGCCAGCAGTGATTCGACTCCCGAGGAGCAGTACTTC.